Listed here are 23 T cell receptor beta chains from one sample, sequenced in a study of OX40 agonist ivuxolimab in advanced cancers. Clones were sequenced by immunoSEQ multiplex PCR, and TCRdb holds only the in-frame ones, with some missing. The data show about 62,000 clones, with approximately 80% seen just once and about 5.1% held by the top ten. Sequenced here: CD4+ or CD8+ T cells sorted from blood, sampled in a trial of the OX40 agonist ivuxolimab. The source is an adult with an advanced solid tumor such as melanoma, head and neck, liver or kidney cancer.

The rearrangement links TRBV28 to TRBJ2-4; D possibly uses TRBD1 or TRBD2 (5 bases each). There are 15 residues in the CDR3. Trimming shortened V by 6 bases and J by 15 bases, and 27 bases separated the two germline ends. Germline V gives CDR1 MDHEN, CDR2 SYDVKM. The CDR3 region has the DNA TGTGCCAGCAGCCGACCTCCCGGGACCTCTTCCCCGGTGTACTTC. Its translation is CASSRPPGTSSPVYF.

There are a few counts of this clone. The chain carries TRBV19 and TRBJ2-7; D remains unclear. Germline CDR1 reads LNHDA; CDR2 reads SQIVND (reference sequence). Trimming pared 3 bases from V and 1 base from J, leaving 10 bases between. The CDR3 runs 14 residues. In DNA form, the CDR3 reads TGTGCCAGTAGTATCCGGCTGGAATCCTACGAGCAGTACTTC. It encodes CASSIRLESYEQYF.

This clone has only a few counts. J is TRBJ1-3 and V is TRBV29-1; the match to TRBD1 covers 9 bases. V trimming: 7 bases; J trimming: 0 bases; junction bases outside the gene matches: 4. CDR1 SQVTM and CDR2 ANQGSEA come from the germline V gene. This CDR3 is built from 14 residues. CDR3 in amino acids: CSARTGASGNTIYF. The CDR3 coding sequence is TGCAGCGCCCGGACAGGGGCCTCTGGAAACACCATATATTTT.

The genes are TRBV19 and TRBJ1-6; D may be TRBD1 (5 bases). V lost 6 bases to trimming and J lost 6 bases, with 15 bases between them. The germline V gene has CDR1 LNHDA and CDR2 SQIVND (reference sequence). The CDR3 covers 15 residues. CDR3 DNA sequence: TGTGCCAGTAGCATTAACCGGGACGGTAATTCACCCCTCCACTTT. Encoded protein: CASSINRDGNSPLHF.

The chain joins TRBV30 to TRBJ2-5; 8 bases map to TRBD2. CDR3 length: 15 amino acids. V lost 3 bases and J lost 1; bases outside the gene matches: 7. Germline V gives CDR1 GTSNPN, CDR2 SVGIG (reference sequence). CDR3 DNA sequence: TGTGCCTGGAGGCCAGCGGGAGTGGGCCAAGAGACCCAGTACTTC. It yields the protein CAWRPAGVGQETQYF.

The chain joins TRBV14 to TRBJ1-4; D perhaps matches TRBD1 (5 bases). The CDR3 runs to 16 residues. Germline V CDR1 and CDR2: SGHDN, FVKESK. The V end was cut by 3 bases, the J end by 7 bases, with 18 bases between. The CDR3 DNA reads TGTGCCAGCAGCCAGAGTATCGGGGGTCGGGCTGAAAAACTGTTTTTT. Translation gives CASSQSIGGRAEKLFF.

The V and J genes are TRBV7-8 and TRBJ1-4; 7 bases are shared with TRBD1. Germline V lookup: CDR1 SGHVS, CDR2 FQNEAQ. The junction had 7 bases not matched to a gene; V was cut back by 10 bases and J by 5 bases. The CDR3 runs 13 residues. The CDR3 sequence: CATKWDSNEKLFF. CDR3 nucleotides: TGTGCCACTAAGTGGGACAGCAATGAAAAACTGTTTTTT.

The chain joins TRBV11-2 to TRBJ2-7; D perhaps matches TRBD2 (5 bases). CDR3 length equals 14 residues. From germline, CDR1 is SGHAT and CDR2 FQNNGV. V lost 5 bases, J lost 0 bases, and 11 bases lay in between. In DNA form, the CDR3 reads TGTGCCAGCAGCAAAGCGGAGCCCTCCTACGAGCAGTACTTC. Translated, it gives CASSKAEPSYEQYF.

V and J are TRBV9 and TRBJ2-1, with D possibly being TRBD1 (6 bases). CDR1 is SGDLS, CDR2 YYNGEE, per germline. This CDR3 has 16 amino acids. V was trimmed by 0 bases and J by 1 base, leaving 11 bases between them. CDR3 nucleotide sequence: TGTGCCAGCAGCGTAGGGGGGCGCGGGTCCTACAATGAGCAGTTCTTC. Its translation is CASSVGGRGSYNEQFF. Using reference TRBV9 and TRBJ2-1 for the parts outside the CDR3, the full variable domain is DSGVTQTPKHLITATGQRVTLRCSPRSGDLSVYWYQQSLDQGLQFLIQYYNGEERAKGNILERFSAQQFPDLHSELNLSSLELGDSALYFCASSVGGRGSYNEQFFGPGTRLTVL.

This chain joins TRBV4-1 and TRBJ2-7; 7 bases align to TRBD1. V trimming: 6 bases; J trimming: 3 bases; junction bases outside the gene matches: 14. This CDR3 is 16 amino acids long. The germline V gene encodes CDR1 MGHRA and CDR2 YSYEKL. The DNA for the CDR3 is TGCGCCAGCAGTGAAGATCTCGACAGGGATTTCTACGAGCAGTACGTC. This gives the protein CASSEDLDRDFYEQYV.

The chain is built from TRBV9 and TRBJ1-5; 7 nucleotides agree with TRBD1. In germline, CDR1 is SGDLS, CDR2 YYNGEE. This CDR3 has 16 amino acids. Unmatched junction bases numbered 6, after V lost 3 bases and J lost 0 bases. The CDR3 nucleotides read TGTGCCAGCAGCGCGACAGGGTCGCTTAGCAATCAGCCCCAGCATTTT. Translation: CASSATGSLSNQPQHF. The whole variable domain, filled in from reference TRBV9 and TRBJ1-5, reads DSGVTQTPKHLITATGQRVTLRCSPRSGDLSVYWYQQSLDQGLQFLIQYYNGEERAKGNILERFSAQQFPDLHSELNLSSLELGDSALYFCASSATGSLSNQPQHFGDGTRLSIL.

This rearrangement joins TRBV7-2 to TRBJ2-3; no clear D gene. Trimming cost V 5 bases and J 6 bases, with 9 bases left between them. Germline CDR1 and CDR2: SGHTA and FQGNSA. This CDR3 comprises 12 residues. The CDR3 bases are TGTGCCAGCAGCAGACCCCCGGATACGCAGTATTTT. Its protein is CASSRPPDTQYF.

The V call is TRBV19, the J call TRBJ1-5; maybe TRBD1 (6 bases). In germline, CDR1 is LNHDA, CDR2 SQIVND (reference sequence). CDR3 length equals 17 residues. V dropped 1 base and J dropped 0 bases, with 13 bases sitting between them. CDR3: CASSIAPRGRSNQPQHF. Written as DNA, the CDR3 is TGTGCCAGTAGTATAGCCCCCAGGGGTCGTAGCAATCAGCCCCAGCATTTT.

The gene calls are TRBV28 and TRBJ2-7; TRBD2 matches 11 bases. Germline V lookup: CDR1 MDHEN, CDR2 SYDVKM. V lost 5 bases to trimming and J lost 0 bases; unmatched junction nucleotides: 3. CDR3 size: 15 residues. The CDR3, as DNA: TGTGCCAGCAGTGTAACTAGCGGGAGCTCCTACGAGCAGTACTTC. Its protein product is CASSVTSGSSYEQYF.

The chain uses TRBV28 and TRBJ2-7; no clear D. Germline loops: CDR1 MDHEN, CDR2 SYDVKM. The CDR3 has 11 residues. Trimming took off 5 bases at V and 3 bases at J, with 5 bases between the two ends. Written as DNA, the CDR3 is TGTGCCAGCAGTCCTCACTACGAGCAGTACTTC. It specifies CASSPHYEQYF.

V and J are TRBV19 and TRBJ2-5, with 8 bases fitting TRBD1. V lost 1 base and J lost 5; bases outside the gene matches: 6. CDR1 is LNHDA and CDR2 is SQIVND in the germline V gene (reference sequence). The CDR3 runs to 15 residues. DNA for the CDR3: TGTGCCAGTAGTATAGGTCAGGGGGCGGGGGAGACCCAGTACTTC. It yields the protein CASSIGQGAGETQYF.

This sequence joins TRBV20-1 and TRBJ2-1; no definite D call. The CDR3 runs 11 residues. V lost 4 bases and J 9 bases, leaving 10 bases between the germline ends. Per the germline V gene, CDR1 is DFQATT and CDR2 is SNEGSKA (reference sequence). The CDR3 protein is CSANLAREQFF. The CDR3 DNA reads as TGCAGTGCTAACCTCGCCCGTGAGCAGTTCTTC.

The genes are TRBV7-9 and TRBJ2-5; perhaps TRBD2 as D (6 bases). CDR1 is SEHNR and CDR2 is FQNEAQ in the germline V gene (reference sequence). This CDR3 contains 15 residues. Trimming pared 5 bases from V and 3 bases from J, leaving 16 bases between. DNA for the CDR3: TGTGCCAGCAGCCTCAGACTAGGGGCGAAAGAGACCCAGTACTTC. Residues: CASSLRLGAKETQYF.

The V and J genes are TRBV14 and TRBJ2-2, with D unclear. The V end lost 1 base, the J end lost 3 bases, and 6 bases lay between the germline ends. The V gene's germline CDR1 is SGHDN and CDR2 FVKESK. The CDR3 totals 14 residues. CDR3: CASSQASYTGELFF. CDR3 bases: TGTGCCAGCAGCCAAGCTTCCTACACCGGGGAGCTGTTTTTT. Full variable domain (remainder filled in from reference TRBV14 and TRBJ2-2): EAGVTQFPSHSVIEKGQTVTLRCDPISGHDNLYWYRRVMGKEIKFLLHFVKESKQDESGMPNNRFLAERTGGTYSTLKVQPAELEDSGVYFCASSQASYTGELFFGEGSRLTVL.

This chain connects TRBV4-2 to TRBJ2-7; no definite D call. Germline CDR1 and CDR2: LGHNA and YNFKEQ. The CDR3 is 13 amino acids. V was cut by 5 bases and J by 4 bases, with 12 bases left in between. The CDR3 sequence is CASSFFEDYEQYV. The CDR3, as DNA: TGTGCCAGCAGCTTTTTTGAGGATTACGAGCAGTACGTC.

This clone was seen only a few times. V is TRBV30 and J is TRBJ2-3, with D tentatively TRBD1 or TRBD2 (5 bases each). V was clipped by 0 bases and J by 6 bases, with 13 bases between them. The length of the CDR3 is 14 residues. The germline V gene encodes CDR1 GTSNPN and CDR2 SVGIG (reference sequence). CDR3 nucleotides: TGTGCCTGGAGTGTAACTAGGGGAAGTGATACGCAGTATTTT. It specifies CAWSVTRGSDTQYF.

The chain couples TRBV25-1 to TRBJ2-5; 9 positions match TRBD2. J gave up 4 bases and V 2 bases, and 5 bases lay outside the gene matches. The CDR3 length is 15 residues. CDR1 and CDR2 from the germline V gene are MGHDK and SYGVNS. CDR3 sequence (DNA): TGTGCCAGCAGTGAAATAAGTAGCGGGGGAGAGACCCAGTACTTC. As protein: CASSEISSGGETQYF.

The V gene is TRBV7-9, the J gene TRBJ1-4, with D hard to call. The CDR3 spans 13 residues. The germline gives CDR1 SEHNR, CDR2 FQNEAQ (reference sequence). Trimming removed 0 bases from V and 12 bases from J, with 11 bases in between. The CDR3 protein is CASSLAAGVELFF. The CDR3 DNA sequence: TGTGCCAGCAGCTTAGCCGCGGGAGTGGAACTGTTTTTT.